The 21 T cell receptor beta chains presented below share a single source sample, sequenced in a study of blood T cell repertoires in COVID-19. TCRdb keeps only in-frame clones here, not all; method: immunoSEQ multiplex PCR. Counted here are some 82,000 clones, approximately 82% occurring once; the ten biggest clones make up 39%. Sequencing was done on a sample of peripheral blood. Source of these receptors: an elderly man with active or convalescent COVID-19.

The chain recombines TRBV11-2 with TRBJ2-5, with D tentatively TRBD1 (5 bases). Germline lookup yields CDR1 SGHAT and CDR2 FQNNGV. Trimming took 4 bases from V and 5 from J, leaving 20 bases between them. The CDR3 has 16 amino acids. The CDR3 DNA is TGTGCCAGCAGCTACCGGTCCGCAGGGCTTTGGGAGACCCAGTACTTC. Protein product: CASSYRSAGLWETQYF.

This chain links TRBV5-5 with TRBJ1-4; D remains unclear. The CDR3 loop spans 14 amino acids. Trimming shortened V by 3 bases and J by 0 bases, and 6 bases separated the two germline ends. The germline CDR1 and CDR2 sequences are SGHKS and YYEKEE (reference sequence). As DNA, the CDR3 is TGTGCCAGCAGCTCGTTTGCAACTAATGAAAAACTGTTTTTT. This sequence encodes CASSSFATNEKLFF.

CDR3 sequence reads: CASSATSSWNTGELFF. CDR3 nucleotide sequence: TGTGCCAGCAGCGCTACTAGCTCTTGGAACACCGGGGAGCTGTTTTTT. The chain joins TRBV2 to TRBJ2-2; D is possibly TRBD2 (6 bases). Germline loops: CDR1 SNHLY, CDR2 FYNNEI. V shed 6 bases and J shed 1 base, with 15 bases lying between them. CDR3 size: 16 residues.

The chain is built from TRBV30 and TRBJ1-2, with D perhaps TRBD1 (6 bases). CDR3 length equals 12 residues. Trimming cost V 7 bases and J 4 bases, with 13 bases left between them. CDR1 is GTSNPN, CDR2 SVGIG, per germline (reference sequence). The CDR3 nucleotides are TGTGCCTACAGGGAGAGCTTCTATGGCTACACCTTC. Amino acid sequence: CAYRESFYGYTF.

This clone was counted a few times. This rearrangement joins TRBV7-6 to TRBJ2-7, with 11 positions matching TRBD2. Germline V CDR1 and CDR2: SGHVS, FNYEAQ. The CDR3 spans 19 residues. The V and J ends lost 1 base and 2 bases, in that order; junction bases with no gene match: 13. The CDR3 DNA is TGTGCCAGCAGCTTAGACCCATCCGGGACGACTAGCGGGACCTACGAGCAGTACTTC. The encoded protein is CASSLDPSGTTSGTYEQYF.

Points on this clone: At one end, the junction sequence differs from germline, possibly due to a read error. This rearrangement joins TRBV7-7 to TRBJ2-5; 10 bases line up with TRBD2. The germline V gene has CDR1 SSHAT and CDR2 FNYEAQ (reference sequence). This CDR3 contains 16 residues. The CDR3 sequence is CASSWGSGRGQETQYF. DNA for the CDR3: TGTGCTAGCAGCTGGGGGAGCGGGAGGGGGCAAGAGACCCAGTACTTC.

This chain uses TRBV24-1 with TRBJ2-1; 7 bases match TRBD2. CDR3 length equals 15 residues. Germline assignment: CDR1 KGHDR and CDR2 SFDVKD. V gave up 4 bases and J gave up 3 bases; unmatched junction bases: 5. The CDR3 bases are TGTGCCACCAGTGACCCGGGGAGGGACTACAATGAGCAGTTCTTC. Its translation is CATSDPGRDYNEQFF.

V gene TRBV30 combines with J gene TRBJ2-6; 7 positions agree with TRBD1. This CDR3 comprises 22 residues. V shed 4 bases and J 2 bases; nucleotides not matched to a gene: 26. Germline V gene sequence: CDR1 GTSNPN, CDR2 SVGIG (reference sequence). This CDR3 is CAWNPIQGSKFQSPTGANVLTF. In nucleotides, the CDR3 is TGTGCCTGGAACCCAATACAGGGGTCCAAGTTTCAGTCCCCCACTGGGGCCAACGTCCTGACTTTC.

For the CDR3, the DNA is TGTGCCAGCAGCTTAGTCGGGGGTGGACAGGAGAATTCACCCCTCCACTTT. The encoded protein is CASSLVGGGQENSPLHF. The chain uses TRBV7-9 and TRBJ1-6; 7 bases agree with TRBD1. V dropped 1 base and J dropped 7; count of bases not matched to a gene: 10. The CDR3 runs 17 residues. CDR1 is SEHNR, CDR2 FQNEAQ, per germline (reference sequence).

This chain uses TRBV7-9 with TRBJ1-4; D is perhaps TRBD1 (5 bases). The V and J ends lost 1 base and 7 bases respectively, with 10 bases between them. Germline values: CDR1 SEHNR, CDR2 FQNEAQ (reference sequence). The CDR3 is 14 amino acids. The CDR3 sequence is CASSLVGRAEKLFF. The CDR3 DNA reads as TGTGCCAGCAGCTTAGTGGGGCGCGCTGAAAAACTGTTTTTT.

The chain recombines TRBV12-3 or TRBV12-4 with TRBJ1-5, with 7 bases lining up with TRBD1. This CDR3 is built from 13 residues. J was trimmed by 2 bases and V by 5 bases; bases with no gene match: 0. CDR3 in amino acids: CASSTGGNQPQHF. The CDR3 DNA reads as TGTGCCAGCAGTACAGGGGGCAATCAGCCCCAGCATTTT.

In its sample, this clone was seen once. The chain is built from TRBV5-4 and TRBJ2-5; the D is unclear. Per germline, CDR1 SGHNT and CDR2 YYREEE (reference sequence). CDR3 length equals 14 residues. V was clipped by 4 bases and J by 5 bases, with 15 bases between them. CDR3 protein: CASSTFSNRETQYF. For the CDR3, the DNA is TGTGCCAGCAGCACGTTCTCCAATCGGGAGACCCAGTACTTC.

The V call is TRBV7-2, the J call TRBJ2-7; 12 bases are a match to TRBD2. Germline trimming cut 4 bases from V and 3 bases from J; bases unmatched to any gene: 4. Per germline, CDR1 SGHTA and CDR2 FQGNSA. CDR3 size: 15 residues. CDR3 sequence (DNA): TGTGCCAGCAGCTACACGACTAGCGGGAGCTACGAGCAGTACTTC. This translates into CASSYTTSGSYEQYF. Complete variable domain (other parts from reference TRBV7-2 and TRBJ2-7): GAGVSQSPSNKVTEKGKDVELRCDPISGHTALYWYRQSLGQGLEFLIYFQGNSAPDKSGLPSDRFSAERTGGSVSTLTIQRTQQEDSAVYLCASSYTTSGSYEQYFGPGTRLTVT.

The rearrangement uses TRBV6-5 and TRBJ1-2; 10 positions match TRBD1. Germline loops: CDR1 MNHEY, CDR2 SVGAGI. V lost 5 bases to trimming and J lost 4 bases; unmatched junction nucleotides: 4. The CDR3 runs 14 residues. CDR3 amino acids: CASSRGTGVYGYTF. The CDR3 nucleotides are TGTGCCAGCAGTAGGGGGACAGGGGTCTATGGCTACACCTTC.

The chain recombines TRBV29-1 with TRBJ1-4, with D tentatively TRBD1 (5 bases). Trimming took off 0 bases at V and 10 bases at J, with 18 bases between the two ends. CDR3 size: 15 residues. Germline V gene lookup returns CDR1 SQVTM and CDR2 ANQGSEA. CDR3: CSVEDGGGAEGKLFF. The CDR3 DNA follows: TGCAGCGTTGAAGATGGGGGGGGTGCGGAGGGAAAACTGTTTTTT.

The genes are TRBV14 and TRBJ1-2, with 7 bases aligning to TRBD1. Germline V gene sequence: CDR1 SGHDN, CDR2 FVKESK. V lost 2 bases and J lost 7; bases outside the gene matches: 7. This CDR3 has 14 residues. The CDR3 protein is CASSQSTGASGYTF. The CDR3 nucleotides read TGTGCCAGCAGCCAATCTACAGGGGCGAGTGGCTACACCTTC.

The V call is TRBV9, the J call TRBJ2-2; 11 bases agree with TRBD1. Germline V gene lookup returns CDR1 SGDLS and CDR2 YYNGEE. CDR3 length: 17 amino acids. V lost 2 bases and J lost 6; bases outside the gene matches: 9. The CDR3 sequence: CASSVNPGTGGSGELFF. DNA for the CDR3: TGTGCCAGCAGCGTGAATCCCGGGACAGGGGGGTCCGGGGAGCTGTTTTTT.

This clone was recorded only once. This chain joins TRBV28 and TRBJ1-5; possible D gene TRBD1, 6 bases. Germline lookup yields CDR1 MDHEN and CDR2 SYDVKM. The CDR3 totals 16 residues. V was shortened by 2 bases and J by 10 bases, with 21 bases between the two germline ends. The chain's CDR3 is CASSLISGTRTTPQHF. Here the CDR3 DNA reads TGTGCCAGCAGTTTAATAAGCGGGACACGAACTACCCCCCAGCATTTT.

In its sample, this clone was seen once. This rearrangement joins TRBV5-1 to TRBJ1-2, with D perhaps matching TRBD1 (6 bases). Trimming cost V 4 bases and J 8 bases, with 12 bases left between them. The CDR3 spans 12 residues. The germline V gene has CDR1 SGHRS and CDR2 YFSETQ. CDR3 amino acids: CASSPDRSGYTF. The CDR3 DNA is TGCGCCAGCAGCCCCGACAGGTCCGGCTACACCTTC.

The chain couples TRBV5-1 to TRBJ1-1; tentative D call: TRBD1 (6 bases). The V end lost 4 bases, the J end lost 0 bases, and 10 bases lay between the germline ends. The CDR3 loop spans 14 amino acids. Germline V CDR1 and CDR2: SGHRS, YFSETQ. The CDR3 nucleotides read TGCGCCAGCAGCGAGGGGGTGATGAACACTGAAGCTTTCTTT. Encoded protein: CASSEGVMNTEAFF. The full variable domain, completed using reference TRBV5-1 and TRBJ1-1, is KAGVTQTPRYLIKTRGQQVTLSCSPISGHRSVSWYQQTPGQGLQFLFEYFSETQRNKGNFPGRFSGRQFSNSRSEMNVSTLELGDSALYLCASSEGVMNTEAFFGQGTRLTVV.

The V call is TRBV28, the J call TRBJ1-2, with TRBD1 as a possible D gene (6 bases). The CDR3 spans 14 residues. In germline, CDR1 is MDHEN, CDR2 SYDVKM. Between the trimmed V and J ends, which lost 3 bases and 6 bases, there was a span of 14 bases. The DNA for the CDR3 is TGTGCCAGCAGTTTCCCCAGCAGGGGAGATGGCTACACCTTC. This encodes CASSFPSRGDGYTF.